Presented here are 8 T cell receptor beta chains from one specimen sequenced in a study of T cells in Graves' hyperthyroidism and ophthalmopathy. Template material for amplifying TCR beta CDR3 regions consisted of RNA transcripts. An initial round of RT-PCR targeting the TCR CDR3 relied on the HTBI primer set. TCRdb reprocessed the multiplex PCR reads via MiXCR and lists one record per CDR3 protein. Of about 840,000 distinct CDR3 sequences in the sample, 38% were seen once. The sequenced sample consisted of blood. The origin of the receptors is a young man with Graves' hyperthyroidism.

This clonotype was observed a few times. The chain is built from TRBV12-3 or TRBV12-4 and TRBJ1-1, with D unclear. This CDR3 is built from 12 residues. V lost 1 base, J lost 11 bases, and 11 bases lay in between. CDR3 bases: TGTGCCAGCAGTTTAGGTAGGGAAAAGGCTTTCTTT. Its translation: CASSLGREKAFF.

With regard to this clonotype: A much larger clone lies one base from this, so it may be a read error. J is TRBJ2-5 and V is TRBV2; D may match TRBD1 or TRBD2 (5 bases each). In germline, CDR1 is SNHLY, CDR2 FYNNEI. There are 11 residues in the CDR3. Trimming took off 8 bases at V and 4 bases at J, with 8 bases between the two ends. CDR3 nucleotides: TGTGCCAGCGGGGGACGAGAGACCCAGTACTTC. Translation: CASGGRETQYF.

This clonotype was observed at least ten times. The V call is TRBV10-3, the J call TRBJ2-2; D is perhaps TRBD1 (5 bases). Germline V gene lookup returns CDR1 ENHRY and CDR2 SYGVKD. The CDR3 sequence is 14 residues long. V lost 1 base and J 5 bases, leaving 8 bases between the germline ends. CDR3 region: CAISEWSGTGELFF. CDR3 nucleotide sequence: TGTGCCATCAGTGAGTGGTCAGGGACCGGGGAGCTGTTTTTT.

The chain links TRBV29-1 to TRBJ2-7, with D unresolved. Germline assignment: CDR1 SQVTM and CDR2 ANQGSEA. The CDR3 runs 8 residues. Trimming cost V 4 bases and J 10 bases, with 5 bases left between them. The CDR3: CSVGEQYF. The CDR3 region has the DNA TGCAGCGTTGGGGAACAGTACTTC.

There are many counts of this clonotype. The rearrangement joins TRBV7-9 to TRBJ2-7; weak D call: TRBD2 (5 bases). Trimming removed 4 bases from V and 2 bases from J, with 12 bases in between. CDR1 and CDR2 from the germline V gene are SEHNR and FQNEAQ (reference sequence). The CDR3 loop spans 14 amino acids. CDR3 in amino acids: CASSSRAGAYEQYF. The CDR3 nucleotides read TGTGCCAGCAGCTCGCGGGCGGGTGCCTACGAGCAGTACTTC.

The chain carries TRBV7-2 and TRBJ1-5; perhaps TRBD1 as D (6 bases). Germline values: CDR1 SGHTA, CDR2 FQGNSA. Trimming took 5 bases from V and 14 from J, leaving 22 bases between them. The CDR3 loop spans 14 amino acids. CDR3 nucleotides: TGTGCCAGCAGCCAGGGGACTAGCGGGAGCTCCGAGCATTTT. It yields the protein CASSQGTSGSSEHF.

This clonotype was observed once. A read error is possible here, since a much larger clone lies one base away. The V gene is TRBV15, the J gene TRBJ2-7; 13 bases map to TRBD2. This CDR3 spans 16 amino acids. Germline CDR1 is LNHNV and CDR2 is YYDKDF (reference sequence). The DNA for the CDR3 is TGTGCCGCCAGCAGTGGACTAGCGGGAGACCGGTACGAGCAGTACTTC. Protein sequence: CAASSGLAGDRYEQYF.

This clonotype was seen repeatedly, ten times or more. This chain joins TRBV7-2 and TRBJ1-1; no clear D gene. The CDR3 extends over 11 amino acids. Trimming cost V 3 bases and J 3 bases, with 2 bases left between them. Germline values: CDR1 SGHTA, CDR2 FQGNSA. CDR3 sequence (DNA): TGTGCCAGCAGCTTCCACACTGAAGCTTTCTTT. Amino acids: CASSFHTEAFF. Combining the CDR3 with reference TRBV7-2 and TRBJ1-1 gives the whole variable domain GAGVSQSPSNKVTEKGKDVELRCDPISGHTALYWYRQSLGQGLEFLIYFQGNSAPDKSGLPSDRFSAERTGGSVSTLTIQRTQQEDSAVYLCASSFHTEAFFGQGTRLTVV.